Presented here are 24 T cell receptor beta chains from one specimen sequenced in a study of blood T cell repertoires in COVID-19. Method: immunoSEQ multiplex PCR; TCRdb's copy keeps in-frame clones and lacks some. The table lists about 370,000 clones, about 90% of them singletons. The sequencing input was peripheral blood. The source of these receptors is a man aged 18 to 30 with active or convalescent COVID-19.

The DNA of the CDR3 is TGTGCCAGCTCACCAATTTCGGACAGCCGGTTTAACTATGGCTACACCTTC. This sequence encodes CASSPISDSRFNYGYTF. The V and J genes are TRBV18 and TRBJ1-2, with TRBD1 as a possible D gene (6 bases). This CDR3 has 17 amino acids. Germline loops: CDR1 KGHSH, CDR2 LQKENI. Trimming pared 2 bases from V and 1 base from J, leaving 17 bases between.

This CDR3 is CASSVVNNEQFF. The CDR3 bases are TGTGCCAGCAGCGTAGTAAACAATGAGCAGTTCTTC. This chain connects TRBV9 to TRBJ2-1; D unresolved. Trimming shortened V by 0 bases and J by 5 bases, and 3 bases separated the two germline ends. The CDR3 spans 12 residues. Germline CDR1 SGDLS, CDR2 YYNGEE.

The rearrangement links TRBV28 to TRBJ1-6, with TRBD1 as a possible D gene (6 bases). V shed 3 bases and J shed 9 bases, with 12 bases lying between them. The CDR3 is made up of 14 amino acids. Germline V lookup: CDR1 MDHEN, CDR2 SYDVKM. In DNA, the CDR3 is TGTGCCAGCAGTTTCCCGGGGGGCGGTTCACCCCTCCACTTT. Residues: CASSFPGGGSPLHF.

The CDR3 loop is CASRLSQGRSPLHF. CDR3 bases: TGTGCCAGCAGATTGTCACAGGGGAGATCACCCCTCCACTTT. The V and J genes are TRBV28 and TRBJ1-6, with 7 bases lining up with TRBD1. This CDR3 spans 14 amino acids. The germline V gene has CDR1 MDHEN and CDR2 SYDVKM. Germline trimming cut 6 bases from V and 10 bases from J; bases unmatched to any gene: 9.

This clone was counted only a few times. J is TRBJ1-1 and V is TRBV28; the match to TRBD1 covers 7 bases. Per the germline V gene, CDR1 is MDHEN and CDR2 is SYDVKM. This CDR3 has 14 residues. The junction had 5 bases not matched to a gene; V was cut back by 6 bases and J by 1 base. CDR3 sequence: CASRGGQTNTEAFF. The DNA of the CDR3 is TGTGCCAGCAGGGGGGGACAGACGAACACTGAAGCTTTCTTT.

J is TRBJ2-5 and V is TRBV6-1; 11 bases align to TRBD2. This CDR3 has 18 amino acids. V trimming: 2 bases; J trimming: 1 base; junction bases outside the gene matches: 9. In germline, CDR1 is MNHNS, CDR2 SASEGT. CDR3 sequence (DNA): TGTGCCAGCAGTGAAATGTCTAGGACTAGCGGGCCCCAAGAGACCCAGTACTTC. Protein: CASSEMSRTSGPQETQYF.

The rearrangement uses TRBV29-1 and TRBJ2-2; D perhaps matches TRBD2 (7 bases). Germline assignment: CDR1 SQVTM and CDR2 ANQGSEA. V lost 5 bases to trimming and J lost 7 bases, with 20 bases between them. The CDR3 is 15 residues long. CDR3 residues: CSVWGYGGQVGELFF. CDR3 bases: TGCAGCGTTTGGGGCTACGGGGGGCAGGTCGGGGAGCTGTTTTTT.

V usage is TRBV7-7 and J usage is TRBJ2-7; D remains unclear. CDR1 is SSHAT and CDR2 is FNYEAQ in the germline V gene (reference sequence). The CDR3 consists of 14 residues. V lost 1 base to trimming and J lost 6 bases, with 13 bases between them. CDR3 sequence reads: CASSLGHQLGEQYF. The DNA for the CDR3 is TGTGCCAGCAGCTTAGGTCACCAACTTGGCGAGCAGTACTTC.

The chain recombines TRBV19 with TRBJ1-1; D is undetermined. This CDR3 contains 13 residues. From germline, CDR1 is LNHDA and CDR2 SQIVND (reference sequence). Trimming stripped 0 bases from V and 9 bases from J, with 11 bases between. The CDR3 DNA reads as TGTGCCAGTAGTATAGATCGTCTAGATAAAGCTTTCTTT. Encoded protein: CASSIDRLDKAFF.

The chain links TRBV18 to TRBJ1-4; the match to TRBD1 covers 11 bases. Losses at the gene ends were 3 bases for V and 4 bases for J; bases not matched to a gene: 4. The CDR3 is 16 residues long. CDR1 is KGHSH, CDR2 LQKENI, per germline. In DNA form, the CDR3 reads TGTGCCAGCTCACCCCCCGGGACAGGGGGTAATGAAAAACTGTTTTTT. It codes for CASSPPGTGGNEKLFF. The whole variable domain, filled in from reference TRBV18 and TRBJ1-4, reads NAGVMQNPRHLVRRRGQEARLRCSPMKGHSHVYWYRQLPEEGLKFMVYLQKENIIDESGMPKERFSAEFPKEGPSILRIQQVVRGDSAAYFCASSPPGTGGNEKLFFGSGTQLSVL.

The chain employs TRBV5-1 and TRBJ2-7, with TRBD1 as a possible D gene (5 bases). Germline V gene lookup returns CDR1 SGHRS and CDR2 YFSETQ. The CDR3 spans 14 residues. V shed 8 bases and J shed 1 base, with 16 bases lying between them. CDR3 DNA sequence: TGCGCCAGGGTTGACTCCAGGGCGTCCTACGAGCAGTACTTC. Amino acids: CARVDSRASYEQYF.

This chain joins TRBV6-5 and TRBJ2-5, with D possibly matching TRBD2 (6 bases). The CDR3 is made up of 16 amino acids. V lost 0 bases, J lost 1 base, and 12 bases lay in between. Germline CDR1 and CDR2: MNHEY and SVGAGI. CDR3 residues: CASSYSTGEPQETQYF. The CDR3 DNA reads as TGTGCCAGCAGTTACTCGACGGGGGAACCCCAAGAGACCCAGTACTTC.

This clone occurred once. The rearrangement uses TRBV5-1 and TRBJ1-4; D might be TRBD1 (5 bases). V was trimmed by 4 bases and J by 3 bases, leaving 16 bases between them. Germline V gene lookup returns CDR1 SGHRS and CDR2 YFSETQ. The CDR3 totals 16 residues. The DNA for the CDR3 is TGCGCCAGCAGCCCCCCAGAGGGAGGGGCTAATGAAAAACTGTTTTTT. This codes for CASSPPEGGANEKLFF. Together with reference TRBV5-1 and TRBJ1-4, the CDR3 gives the full variable domain: KAGVTQTPRYLIKTRGQQVTLSCSPISGHRSVSWYQQTPGQGLQFLFEYFSETQRNKGNFPGRFSGRQFSNSRSEMNVSTLELGDSALYLCASSPPEGGANEKLFFGSGTQLSVL.

Only one count was recorded for this clone. This sequence joins TRBV6-4 and TRBJ2-2; TRBD2 is a possible D gene (6 bases). Germline lookup yields CDR1 MRHNA and CDR2 SNTAGT. The CDR3 covers 13 residues. Trimming removed 6 bases from V and 5 bases from J, with 10 bases in between. In nucleotides, the CDR3 is TGTGCCAGCAGCCAGGAGGGGACCGGGGAGCTGTTTTTT. Its translation: CASSQEGTGELFF.

V is TRBV18 and J is TRBJ2-2, with 8 nucleotides matching TRBD2. The CDR3 sequence is 18 residues long. Looked up from germline, CDR1 is KGHSH and CDR2 is LQKENI. Trimming at V came to 4 bases and at J to 5 bases, leaving 15 bases not matched to a gene. This CDR3 reads CASSLRGSGITRTGELFF. CDR3 DNA sequence: TGTGCCAGCTCACTACGGGGTAGCGGGATAACGAGAACCGGGGAGCTGTTTTTT.

The rearrangement joins TRBV24-1 to TRBJ1-1, with D unresolved. The CDR3 runs to 13 residues. In germline, CDR1 is KGHDR, CDR2 SFDVKD. The V end was cut by 4 bases, the J end by 4 bases, with 9 bases between. The CDR3 region has the DNA TGTGCCACCAGTGACCACATTACCACTGAAGCTTTCTTT. Its translation: CATSDHITTEAFF.

The chain links TRBV7-2 to TRBJ2-7, with D tentatively TRBD1 (5 bases). Germline CDR1 is SGHTA and CDR2 is FQGNSA. The V end was cut by 1 base, the J end by 5 bases, with 18 bases between. The CDR3 runs 16 residues. The CDR3: CASSLGRVTGPNEQYF. CDR3 DNA: TGTGCCAGCAGCTTAGGCCGGGTCACAGGACCGAACGAGCAGTACTTC.

This chain links TRBV11-2 with TRBJ2-7, with D uncertain. Germline V CDR1 and CDR2: SGHAT, FQNNGV. This CDR3 contains 15 residues. V dropped 0 bases and J dropped 0 bases, with 9 bases sitting between them. CDR3 protein: CASSLDNSVSYEQYF. In DNA form, the CDR3 reads TGTGCCAGCAGCTTAGACAATAGTGTCTCCTACGAGCAGTACTTC.

The gene calls are TRBV3-1 (or the pseudogene TRBV3-2) and TRBJ2-7; the D gene is possibly TRBD1 (6 bases). The germline CDR1 and CDR2 sequences are LGHDT and YNNKEL (reference sequence). The V end lost 2 bases, the J end lost 3 bases, and 8 bases lay between the germline ends. The CDR3 covers 13 residues. CDR3 DNA sequence: TGTGCCAGCAGCCAACCCAGGGGCTACGAGCAGTACTTC. Amino acids: CASSQPRGYEQYF.

V is TRBV19 and J is TRBJ1-2; TRBD1 is a possible D gene (6 bases). This CDR3 has 13 residues. The V and J ends lost 4 bases and 4 bases respectively, with 10 bases between them. Germline V gene sequence: CDR1 LNHDA, CDR2 SQIVND (reference sequence). CDR3 protein: CASSRTDAYGYTF. In DNA, the CDR3 is TGTGCCAGTAGTAGGACAGACGCCTATGGCTACACCTTC.

CDR3 nucleotides: TGTGCCACCTTCGGGGGGGCCGCTGGATCACCCCTCCACTTT. Translated, it gives CATFGGAAGSPLHF. The V gene is TRBV7-2, the J gene TRBJ1-6; possible D gene TRBD1, 6 bases. This CDR3 comprises 14 residues. Trimming took 10 bases from V and 10 from J, leaving 20 bases between them. CDR1 SGHTA and CDR2 FQGNSA come from the germline V gene.

In nucleotides, the CDR3 is TGTGCCAGCAGCTTAGTGCGGACAGGGACATATAGCAATCAGCCCCAGCATTTT. It encodes CASSLVRTGTYSNQPQHF. This chain joins TRBV7-8 and TRBJ1-5, with TRBD1 matching over 8 bases. Per germline, CDR1 SGHVS and CDR2 FQNEAQ. This CDR3 comprises 18 residues. V lost 1 base, J lost 0 bases, and 8 bases stayed unmatched.

The chain joins TRBV7-2 to TRBJ1-3; the match to TRBD1 covers 8 bases. With V trimmed by 0 bases and J by 0 bases, 16 bases remained unmatched. Per the germline V gene, CDR1 is SGHTA and CDR2 is FQGNSA. CDR3 length: 21 residues. CDR3 DNA sequence: TGTGCCAGCAGCTTAGCGATCTGGGGGACAGGAACTTCCCGCTCTGGAAACACCATATATTTT. Translated, it gives CASSLAIWGTGTSRSGNTIYF.

This clone was picked up one time. The V gene is TRBV28, the J gene TRBJ1-5, with D possibly being TRBD1 (6 bases). The CDR3 contains 13 residues. V was shortened by 10 bases and J by 5 bases, with 15 bases between the two germline ends. Germline CDR1 and CDR2: MDHEN and SYDVKM. Here the CDR3 DNA reads TGTGCCACCACGACAGGTTATTATCAGCCCCAGCATTTT. It encodes CATTTGYYQPQHF.